This TCR beta chain emerged from a study of regulatory T cells in long-lasting Graves disease. Library construction for TCR beta used iRepertoire HTBI primers and Arm-PCR of CDR3 regions. TCRdb passed the multiplex PCR reads through MiXCR, listing each CDR3 protein once. The data show just over 600,000 distinct CDR3 sequences, with about 16% seen just once and under 20% held by the top ten. The time point here: newly diagnosed GD, antithyroid drugs for less than 3 months. PBMCs provided the RNA from which the TCR library was made. Concerning this clonotype: A much larger clone is a single base away; this may be a read error.

V dropped 6 bases and J dropped 12; count of bases not matched to a gene: 16. Per germline, CDR1 KGHDR and CDR2 SFDVKD. The length of the CDR3 is 15 residues. This sample also belongs to another study, concerning T cells in Graves' hyperthyroidism and ophthalmopathy.

The source of this sequence is a woman under 40 with Graves disease. The chain uses TRBV24-1 and TRBJ2-1; 7 nucleotides match TRBD2. The specimen was peripheral blood mononuclear cells (PBMCs), collected at new diagnosis, from a patient treated with antithyroid drugs. The CDR3 region is CATSKNAGVQYGQFF. CDR3 DNA sequence: TGTGCCACCAGTAAAAACGCGGGAGTTCAATATGGGCAGTTCTTC.